This T cell receptor (beta chain) was retrieved from a study of response to subunit inactivated influenza vaccine. Notes on this clonotype: The antigen remains undetermined.

Study results and caveats: That few new T cells are recruited by each seasonal influenza vaccination was the authors' suggestion.

TCRdb reprocessed the RT-PCR reads via MiXCR and lists one record per CDR3 protein. The sample has almost 600,000 distinct CDR3 sequences, approximately 14% seen once. Trimming removed 3 bases from V and 1 base from J; junction bases left unmatched: 9. The CDR3 has 17 residues. Germline CDR1 is KGHDR and CDR2 is SFDVKD. V and J are TRBV24-1 and TRBJ2-3, with 7 positions matching TRBD2. The clonotype was recovered from a man aged 45 to 65 who received an inactivated influenza vaccine. The starting material was PBMCs from blood, obtained less than 13 days after vaccination. CDR3: CATSDTLRLAGTDTQYF. The CDR3 DNA is TGTGCCACCAGTGATACCCTCCGACTAGCCGGCACAGATACGCAGTATTTT.